Below, 18 T cell receptor beta chains from the same sample are listed, as sequenced in a study of T-cell memory formation after mild COVID-19. Using its own MiXCR run on the 5' RACE reads, TCRdb lists one record per CDR3 protein. This table has about 430,000 distinct CDR3 sequences, 24% appearing once. Sequenced material: PBMCs or a T cell subset sorted from them (not recorded which). The receptors come from an adult woman who had mild COVID-19 (a few samples of this study predate the infection). Cell type and time point are not known.

V gene TRBV7-6 combines with J gene TRBJ2-3, with D unclear. The CDR3 runs to 17 residues. Trimming took off 0 bases at V and 1 base at J, with 14 bases between the two ends. Per germline, CDR1 SGHVS and CDR2 FNYEAQ. The CDR3 region is CASSLAPGYRGTDTQYF. The CDR3 DNA follows: TGTGCCAGCAGCTTAGCCCCCGGGTATAGAGGCACAGATACGCAGTATTTT.

This clonotype occurred a few times. This rearrangement joins TRBV7-3 to TRBJ2-5; D possibly corresponds to TRBD2 (5 bases). CDR1 SGHTA and CDR2 FQGTGA come from the germline V gene. Trimming left V 2 bases short and J 5 bases short, with 12 bases between. The CDR3 length is 14 residues. The chain's CDR3 is CASSLGGLHETQYF. The CDR3 DNA sequence: TGTGCCAGCAGCTTAGGCGGACTGCACGAGACCCAGTACTTC.

This sequence joins TRBV4-3 and TRBJ1-5; D gene unclear. The germline CDR1 and CDR2 sequences are LGHNA and YSLEER. Deletions cut 3 bases from V and 2 bases from J, with 8 bases between. The length of the CDR3 is 14 residues. The CDR3 spells CASSHLGGNQPQHF. CDR3 DNA: TGCGCCAGCAGCCACCTCGGGGGCAATCAGCCCCAGCATTTT.

The chain carries TRBV7-6 and TRBJ2-7, with D possibly matching TRBD2 (5 bases). The germline CDR1 and CDR2 sequences are SGHVS and FNYEAQ. Between the trimmed V and J ends, which lost 4 bases and 7 bases, there was a span of 14 bases. CDR3 length: 13 amino acids. In nucleotides, the CDR3 is TGTGCCAGCAGCTCGACACTCTCGGGGGAGCAGTACTTC. Its protein product is CASSSTLSGEQYF.

CDR3 nucleotides: TGTGCCAGTAGCCTATTGACCGGAGGGAATCAGCCCCAGCATTTT. Translated, it gives CASSLLTGGNQPQHF. The gene calls are TRBV19 and TRBJ1-5, with D unclear. In germline, CDR1 is LNHDA, CDR2 SQIVND (reference sequence). V lost 6 bases and J lost 4, with 16 bases in between. The CDR3 is 15 residues long. The full variable domain, in which reference TRBV19 and TRBJ1-5 provide the parts outside the CDR3, is DGGITQSPKYLFRKEGQNVTLSCEQNLNHDAMYWYRQDPGQGLRLIYYSQIVNDFQKGDIAEGYSVSREKKESFPLTVTSAQKNPTAFYLCASSLLTGGNQPQHFGDGTRLSIL.

This clonotype was counted ten times or more. The V and J genes are TRBV4-1 and TRBJ1-4, with D possibly TRBD1 on 6 matching bases. Trimming took 0 bases from V and 5 from J, leaving 16 bases between them. Germline loops: CDR1 MGHRA, CDR2 YSYEKL. This CDR3 contains 17 residues. CDR3: CASSQDGGRLGNEKLFF. The CDR3 nucleotides read TGCGCCAGCAGCCAAGACGGGGGGCGGCTAGGCAATGAAAAACTGTTTTTT.

This clonotype was counted between two and nine times. CDR3 loop: CASRSSVGSTDTQYF. CDR3 bases: TGTGCCAGCAGATCTAGCGTAGGTAGCACAGATACGCAGTATTTT. The rearrangement uses TRBV12-3 or TRBV12-4 and TRBJ2-3; weak D call: TRBD2 (6 bases). The CDR3 contains 15 residues. Trimming left V 6 bases short and J 0 bases short, with 13 bases between.

The CDR3 reads CASSWGTTSQETQYF. For the CDR3, the DNA is TGCGCCAGCAGCTGGGGGACAACTTCTCAAGAGACCCAGTACTTC. The chain employs TRBV5-1 and TRBJ2-5, with D possibly TRBD1 on 6 matching bases. CDR3 length: 15 amino acids. The germline gives CDR1 SGHRS, CDR2 YFSETQ. V was clipped by 3 bases and J by 2 bases, with 14 bases between them.

A few counts support this clonotype. This chain links TRBV2 with TRBJ1-5; TRBD1 matches 7 bases. Germline V gene sequence: CDR1 SNHLY, CDR2 FYNNEI. This CDR3 comprises 14 residues. The junction had 8 bases not matched to a gene; V was cut back by 10 bases and J by 2 bases. As DNA, the CDR3 is TGTGCCACCCAAGGGCAGGGGGGCAATCAGCCCCAGCATTTT. It translates to CATQGQGGNQPQHF.

A few counts support this clonotype. This chain links TRBV5-1 with TRBJ2-2, with TRBD2 matching over 11 bases. Trimming cost V 4 bases and J 5 bases; bases outside gene matches: 7. The CDR3 consists of 16 residues. Germline CDR1 SGHRS, CDR2 YFSETQ. The CDR3 spells CASSSSGLAVTGELFF. CDR3 DNA sequence: TGCGCCAGCAGCAGCTCGGGACTAGCGGTTACCGGGGAGCTGTTTTTT.

The chain uses TRBV7-3 and TRBJ2-2; 8 positions agree with TRBD2. The CDR3 has 18 amino acids. Germline V gene lookup returns CDR1 SGHTA and CDR2 FQGTGA. Trimming removed 4 bases from V and 11 bases from J; junction bases left unmatched: 21. CDR3 in DNA: TGTGCCAGCAGCTCTCTTGTTCTCAGCGGGGGTGGATATCGAGAGCTGTTTTTT. Protein: CASSSLVLSGGGYRELFF.

This rearrangement joins TRBV5-6 to TRBJ2-7; the match to TRBD2 covers 7 bases. Germline V gene sequence: CDR1 SGHDT, CDR2 YYEEEE. This CDR3 is 17 amino acids long. The J segment lost 2 bases and the V segment lost 0 bases, leaving 11 bases of the junction unmatched. CDR3 loop: CASSLEALGSGAYEQYF. CDR3 in DNA: TGTGCCAGCAGCTTGGAGGCCCTGGGGAGCGGGGCCTACGAGCAGTACTTC.

The table lists this clonotype with many counts. The chain employs TRBV4-3 and TRBJ2-3, with TRBD1 identical over 10 bases. CDR1 LGHNA and CDR2 YSLEER come from the germline V gene. V shed 3 bases and J 4 bases; nucleotides not matched to a gene: 10. This CDR3 has 17 residues. DNA of the CDR3: TGCGCCAGCAGCCACCGGGACAGGGGATATGGGGCAGATACGCAGTATTTT. Protein: CASSHRDRGYGADTQYF.

This clonotype was observed at least ten times. The V gene is TRBV29-1, the J gene TRBJ2-1; D remains ambiguous. With 3 bases removed from V and 6 bases from J, the gap between germline ends came to 18 bases. CDR1 is SQVTM and CDR2 is ANQGSEA in the germline V gene. The CDR3 has 15 residues. The CDR3 spells CSVDSGSNFSNEQFF. CDR3 bases: TGCAGCGTTGATTCTGGCTCGAATTTCTCCAATGAGCAGTTCTTC.

In its sample, this clonotype was seen a few times. This chain uses TRBV7-3 with TRBJ2-1; 10 bases map to TRBD2. The CDR3 is made up of 15 amino acids. Trimming removed 3 bases from V and 7 bases from J; junction bases left unmatched: 6. Germline assignment: CDR1 SGHTA and CDR2 FQGTGA. The CDR3 nucleotides read TGTGCCAGCAGCTTCTCAGCGGGAGGGCCAAATGAGCAGTTCTTC. Translated, it gives CASSFSAGGPNEQFF.

The chain joins TRBV7-8 to TRBJ2-7, with 8 bases identical to TRBD2. The CDR3 length is 12 residues. In germline, CDR1 is SGHVS, CDR2 FQNEAQ. V was pared by 5 bases and J by 13 bases, with 10 bases of the junction left unmatched. This CDR3 reads CASSNSGNTVYF. The CDR3 DNA sequence: TGTGCCAGCAGCAATAGCGGGAATACGGTCTACTTC.

The genes are TRBV9 and TRBJ2-2; possibly TRBD2 for D (6 bases). Trimming took off 0 bases at V and 5 bases at J, with 14 bases between the two ends. CDR3 length: 16 residues. The germline CDR1 and CDR2 sequences are SGDLS and YYNGEE. The CDR3 nucleotides read TGTGCCAGCAGCGTAGGAGGAGGGGATGTGACCGGGGAGCTGTTTTTT. Translating it yields CASSVGGGDVTGELFF.

The chain has TRBV4-1 and TRBJ1-1; possible D gene TRBD1, 5 bases. The length of the CDR3 is 16 residues. V was pared by 0 bases and J by 5 bases, with 16 bases between. The germline V gene has CDR1 MGHRA and CDR2 YSYEKL. CDR3 sequence: CASSQERMRGSTEAFF. CDR3 nucleotides: TGCGCCAGCAGCCAAGAAAGAATGAGGGGAAGTACTGAAGCTTTCTTT.